The entry below gives a single T cell receptor (beta chain) sequence along with its context. Researchers amplified the TCR beta CDR3 regions from RNA transcripts. When the TCR CDR3 underwent first-round RT-PCR, the HTBI primer set was used. Each CDR3 protein gets one entry after TCRdb re-called the multiplex PCR reads with MiXCR. The sample has hundreds of thousands of distinct CDR3 sequences, approximately 13% seen once. These data belong to a study of T cells in Graves' hyperthyroidism and ophthalmopathy. Germline CDR1 and CDR2: SEHNR and FQNEAQ (reference sequence). This CDR3 is 17 amino acids long. Trimming at V came to 7 bases and at J to 0 bases, leaving 11 bases not matched to a gene.

The chain couples TRBV7-9 to TRBJ2-3; 9 bases match TRBD2. The source is a woman in her 40s with Graves' ophthalmopathy. The source material was blood. The CDR3 DNA is TGTGCCAGCATTGGGGGCCGTAGCGGGGGCAGCACAGATACGCAGTATTTT. Amino acid sequence: CASIGGRSGGSTDTQYF.